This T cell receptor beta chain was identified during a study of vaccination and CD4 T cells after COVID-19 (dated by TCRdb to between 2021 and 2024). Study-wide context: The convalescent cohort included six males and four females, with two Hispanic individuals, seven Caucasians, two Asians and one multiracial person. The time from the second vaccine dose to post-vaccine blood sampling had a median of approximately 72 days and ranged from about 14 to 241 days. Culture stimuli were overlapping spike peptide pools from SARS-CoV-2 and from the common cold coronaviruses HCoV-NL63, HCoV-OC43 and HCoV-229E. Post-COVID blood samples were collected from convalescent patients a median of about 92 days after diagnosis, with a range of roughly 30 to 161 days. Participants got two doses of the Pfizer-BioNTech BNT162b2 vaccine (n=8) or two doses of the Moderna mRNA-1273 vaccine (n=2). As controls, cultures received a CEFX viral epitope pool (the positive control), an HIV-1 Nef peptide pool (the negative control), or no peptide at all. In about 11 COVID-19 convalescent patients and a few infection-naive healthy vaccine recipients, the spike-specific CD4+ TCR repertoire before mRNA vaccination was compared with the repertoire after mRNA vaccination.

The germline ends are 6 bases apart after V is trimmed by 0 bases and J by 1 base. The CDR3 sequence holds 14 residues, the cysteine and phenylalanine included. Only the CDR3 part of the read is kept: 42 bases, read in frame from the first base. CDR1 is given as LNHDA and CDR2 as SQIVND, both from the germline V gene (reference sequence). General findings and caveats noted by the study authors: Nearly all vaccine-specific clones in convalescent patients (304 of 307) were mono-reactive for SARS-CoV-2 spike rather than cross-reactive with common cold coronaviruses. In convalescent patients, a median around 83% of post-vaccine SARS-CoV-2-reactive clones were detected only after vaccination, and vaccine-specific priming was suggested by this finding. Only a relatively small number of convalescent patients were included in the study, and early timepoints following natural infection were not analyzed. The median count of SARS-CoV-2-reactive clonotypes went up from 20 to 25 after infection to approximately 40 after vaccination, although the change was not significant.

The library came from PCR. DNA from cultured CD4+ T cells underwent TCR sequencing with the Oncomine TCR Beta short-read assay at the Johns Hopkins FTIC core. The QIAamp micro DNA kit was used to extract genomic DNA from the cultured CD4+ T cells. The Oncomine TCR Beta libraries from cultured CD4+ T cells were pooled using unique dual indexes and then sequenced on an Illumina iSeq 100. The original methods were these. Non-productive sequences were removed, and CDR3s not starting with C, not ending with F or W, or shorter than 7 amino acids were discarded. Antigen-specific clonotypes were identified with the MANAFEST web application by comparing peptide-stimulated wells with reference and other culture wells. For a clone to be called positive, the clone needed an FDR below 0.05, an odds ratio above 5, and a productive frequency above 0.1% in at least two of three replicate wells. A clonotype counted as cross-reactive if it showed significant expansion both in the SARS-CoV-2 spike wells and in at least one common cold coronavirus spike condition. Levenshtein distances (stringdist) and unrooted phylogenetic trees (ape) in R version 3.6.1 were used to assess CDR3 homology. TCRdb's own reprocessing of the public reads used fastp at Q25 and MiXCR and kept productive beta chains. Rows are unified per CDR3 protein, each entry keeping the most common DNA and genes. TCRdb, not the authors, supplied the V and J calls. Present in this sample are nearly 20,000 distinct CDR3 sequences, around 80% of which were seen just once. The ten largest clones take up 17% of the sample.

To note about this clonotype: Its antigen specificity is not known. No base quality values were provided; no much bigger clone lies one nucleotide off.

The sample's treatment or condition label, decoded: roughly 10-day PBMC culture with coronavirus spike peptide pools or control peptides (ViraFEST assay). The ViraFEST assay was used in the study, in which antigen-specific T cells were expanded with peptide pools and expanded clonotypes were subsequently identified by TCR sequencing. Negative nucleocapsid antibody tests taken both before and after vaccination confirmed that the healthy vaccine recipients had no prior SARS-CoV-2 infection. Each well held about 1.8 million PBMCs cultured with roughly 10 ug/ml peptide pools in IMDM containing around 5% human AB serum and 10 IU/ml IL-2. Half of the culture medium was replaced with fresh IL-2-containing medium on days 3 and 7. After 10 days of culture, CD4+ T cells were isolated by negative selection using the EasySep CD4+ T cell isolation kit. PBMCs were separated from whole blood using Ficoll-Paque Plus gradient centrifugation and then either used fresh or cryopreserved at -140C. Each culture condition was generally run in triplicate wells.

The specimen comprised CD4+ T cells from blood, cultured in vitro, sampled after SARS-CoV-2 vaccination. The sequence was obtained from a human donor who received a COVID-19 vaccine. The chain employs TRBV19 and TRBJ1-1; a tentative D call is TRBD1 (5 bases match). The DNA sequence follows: TGTGCCAGTAGTATAGAGGGGCCGAACACTGAAGCTTTCTTT. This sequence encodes CASSIEGPNTEAFF.